This entry describes one TCR beta chain. Unmatched junction bases numbered 7, after V lost 7 bases and J lost 8 bases. This CDR3 has 14 residues. The germline gives CDR1 MGHDK, CDR2 SYGVNS. Original handling: Reference gene primer amplification in the assay estimated nucleated cell counts. Data came from immunoSEQ multiplex PCR; TCRdb stores just in-frame clones and leaves some out. For V, J and clone size, that table is used; D and trimming come from the DNA. The sample lists approximately 410,000 clones; roughly 89% were seen once. These data are taken from a study of blood T cell repertoires in COVID-19.

The gene calls are TRBV25-1 and TRBJ2-1, with 11 bases aligning to TRBD2. Material: peripheral blood. The receptor comes from a woman aged 25 to 39 with active or convalescent COVID-19. CDR3 sequence reads: CASTLAGDIHEQFF. The CDR3 DNA follows: TGTGCCAGCACACTAGCGGGGGATATCCATGAGCAGTTCTTC.